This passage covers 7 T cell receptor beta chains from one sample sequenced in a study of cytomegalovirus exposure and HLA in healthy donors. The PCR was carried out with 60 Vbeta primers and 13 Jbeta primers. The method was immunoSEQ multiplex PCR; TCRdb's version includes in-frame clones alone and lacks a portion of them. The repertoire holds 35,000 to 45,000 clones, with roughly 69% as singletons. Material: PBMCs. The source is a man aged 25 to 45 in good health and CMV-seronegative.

CDR3 region: CASSLWLEGFDSYEQYF. The CDR3 DNA reads as TGTGCCAGCAGCTTATGGTTAGAGGGATTCGACTCCTACGAGCAGTACTTC. The rearrangement links TRBV7-8 to TRBJ2-7; D may be TRBD2 (5 bases). There are 17 residues in the CDR3. Germline CDR1 and CDR2: SGHVS and FQNEAQ. The germline V and J ends were trimmed by 2 bases and 0 bases, with 17 bases remaining between them.

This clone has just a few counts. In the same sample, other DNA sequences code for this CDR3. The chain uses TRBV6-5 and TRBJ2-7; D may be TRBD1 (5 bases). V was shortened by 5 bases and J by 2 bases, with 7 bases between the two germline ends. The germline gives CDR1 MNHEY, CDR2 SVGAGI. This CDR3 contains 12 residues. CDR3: CASSPGTYEQYF. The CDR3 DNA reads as TGTGCCAGCAGTCCAGGGACCTACGAGCAGTACTTC.

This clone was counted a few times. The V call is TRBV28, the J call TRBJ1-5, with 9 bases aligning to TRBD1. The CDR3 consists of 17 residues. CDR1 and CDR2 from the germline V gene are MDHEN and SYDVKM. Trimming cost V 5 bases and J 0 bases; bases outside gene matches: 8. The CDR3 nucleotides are TGTGCCAGCAGTGAGGGACAGGGATCAAATAGCAATCAGCCCCAGCATTTT. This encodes CASSEGQGSNSNQPQHF.

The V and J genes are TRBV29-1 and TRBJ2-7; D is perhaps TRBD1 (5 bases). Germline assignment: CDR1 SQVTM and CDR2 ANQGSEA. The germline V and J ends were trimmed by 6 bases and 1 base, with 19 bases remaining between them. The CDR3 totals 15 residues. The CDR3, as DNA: TGCAGCGTCGCTAGTCCTACAGGAACTTCCTACGAGCAGTACTTC. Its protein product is CSVASPTGTSYEQYF.

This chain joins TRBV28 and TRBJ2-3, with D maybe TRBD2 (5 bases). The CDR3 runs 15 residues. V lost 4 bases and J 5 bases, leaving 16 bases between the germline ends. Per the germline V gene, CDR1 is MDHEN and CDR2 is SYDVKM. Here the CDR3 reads CASSSPGAVGDTQYF. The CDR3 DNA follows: TGTGCCAGCAGTTCGCCAGGAGCGGTGGGAGATACGCAGTATTTT.

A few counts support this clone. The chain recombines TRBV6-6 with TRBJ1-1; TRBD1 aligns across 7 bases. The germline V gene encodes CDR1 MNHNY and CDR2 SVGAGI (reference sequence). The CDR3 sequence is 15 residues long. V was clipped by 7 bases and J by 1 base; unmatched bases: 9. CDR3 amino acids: CASKLGDRENTEAFF. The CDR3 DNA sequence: TGTGCCAGCAAACTCGGGGACAGAGAGAACACTGAAGCTTTCTTT.

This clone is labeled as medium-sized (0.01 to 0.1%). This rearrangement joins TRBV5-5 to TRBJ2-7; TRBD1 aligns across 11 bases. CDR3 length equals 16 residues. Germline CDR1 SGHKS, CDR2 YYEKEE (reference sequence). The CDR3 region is CASPPGQGEYSYEQYF. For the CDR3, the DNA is TGTGCAAGCCCTCCGGGACAGGGGGAGTACTCCTACGAGCAGTACTTC.